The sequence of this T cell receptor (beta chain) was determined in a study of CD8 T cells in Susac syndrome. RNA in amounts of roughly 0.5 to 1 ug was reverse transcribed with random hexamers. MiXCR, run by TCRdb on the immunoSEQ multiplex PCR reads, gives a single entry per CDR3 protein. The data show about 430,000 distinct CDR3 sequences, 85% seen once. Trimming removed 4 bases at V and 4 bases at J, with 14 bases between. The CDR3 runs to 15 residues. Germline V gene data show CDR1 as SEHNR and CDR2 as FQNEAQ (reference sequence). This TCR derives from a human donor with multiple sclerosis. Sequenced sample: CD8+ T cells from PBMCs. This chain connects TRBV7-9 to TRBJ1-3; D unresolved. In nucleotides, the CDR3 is TGTGCCAGCAGCTCTCCACAGCAATCAGGAAACACCATATATTTT. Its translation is CASSSPQQSGNTIYF.